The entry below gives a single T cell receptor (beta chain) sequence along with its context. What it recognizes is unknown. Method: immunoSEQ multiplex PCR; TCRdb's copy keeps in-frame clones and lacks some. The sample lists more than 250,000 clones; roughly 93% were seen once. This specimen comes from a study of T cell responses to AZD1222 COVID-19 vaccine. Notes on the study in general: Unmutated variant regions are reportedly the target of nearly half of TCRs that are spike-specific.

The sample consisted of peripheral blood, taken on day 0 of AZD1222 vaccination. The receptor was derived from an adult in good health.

The CDR3 DNA follows: TGCGCCACCCTCACCATATATTTT. It codes for CATLTIYF. This rearrangement joins TRBV10-1 to TRBJ1-3; D unclear. The CDR3 covers 8 residues. The V and J ends lost 10 bases and 9 bases respectively, with 4 bases between them. CDR1 and CDR2 from the germline V gene are WNHNN and SYGVQD (reference sequence).